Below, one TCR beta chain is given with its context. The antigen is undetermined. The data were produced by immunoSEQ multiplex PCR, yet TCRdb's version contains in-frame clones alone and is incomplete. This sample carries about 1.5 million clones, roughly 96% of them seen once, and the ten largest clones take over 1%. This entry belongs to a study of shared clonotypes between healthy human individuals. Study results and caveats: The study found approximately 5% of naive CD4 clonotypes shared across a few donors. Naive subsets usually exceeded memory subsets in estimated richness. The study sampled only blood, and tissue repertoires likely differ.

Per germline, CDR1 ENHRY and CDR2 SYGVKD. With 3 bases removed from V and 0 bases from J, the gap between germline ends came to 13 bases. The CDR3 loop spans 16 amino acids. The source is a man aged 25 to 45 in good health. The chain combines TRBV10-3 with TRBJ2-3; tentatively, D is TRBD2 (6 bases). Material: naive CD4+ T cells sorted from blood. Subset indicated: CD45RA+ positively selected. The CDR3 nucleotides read TGTGCCATCAGTGACAAGGGGAGGAAAAGCACAGATACGCAGTATTTT. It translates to CAISDKGRKSTDTQYF.